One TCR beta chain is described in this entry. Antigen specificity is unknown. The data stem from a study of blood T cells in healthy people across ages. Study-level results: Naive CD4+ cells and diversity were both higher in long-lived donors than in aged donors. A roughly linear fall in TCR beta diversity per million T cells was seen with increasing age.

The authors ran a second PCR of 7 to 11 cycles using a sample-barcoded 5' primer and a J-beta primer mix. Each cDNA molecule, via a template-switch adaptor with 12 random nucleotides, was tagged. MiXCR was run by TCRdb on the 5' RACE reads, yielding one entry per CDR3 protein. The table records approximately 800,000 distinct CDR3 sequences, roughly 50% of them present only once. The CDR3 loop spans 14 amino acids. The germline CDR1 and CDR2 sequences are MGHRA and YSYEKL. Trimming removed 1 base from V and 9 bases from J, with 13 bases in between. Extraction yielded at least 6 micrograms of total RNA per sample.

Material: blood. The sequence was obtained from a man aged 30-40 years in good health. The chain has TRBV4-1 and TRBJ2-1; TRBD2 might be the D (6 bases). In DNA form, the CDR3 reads TGCGCCAGCAGCCAAGGGGGGACTCAAAGTGAGCAGTTCTTC. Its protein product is CASSQGGTQSEQFF.